Each of the 2 T cell receptor beta chains below was sequenced from the same sample in a study of blood T cell repertoires in COVID-19. Only in-frame clones appear in the TCRdb table, and some are missing; sequencing was by immunoSEQ multiplex PCR. Among tens of thousands of clones listed, around 91% were seen once. Sequencing input: peripheral blood. These receptors were taken from a man in his fifties with active COVID-19.

The chain is built from TRBV5-4 and TRBJ2-5, with D perhaps TRBD1 (6 bases). The CDR3 sequence is 15 residues long. The V gene lost 6 bases and the J gene lost 5 bases, with 20 bases spanning the gap. Germline CDR1 reads SGHNT; CDR2 reads YYREEE (reference sequence). The CDR3 nucleotides are TGTGCCAGCACCTCAGACAGGACGATCCGGGAGACCCAGTACTTC. Amino acid sequence: CASTSDRTIRETQYF.

The rearrangement links TRBV3-1 (or the pseudogene TRBV3-2) to TRBJ2-1; possibly TRBD1 for D (5 bases). Per the germline V gene, CDR1 is LGHDT and CDR2 is YNNKEL (reference sequence). V gave up 2 bases and J gave up 9 bases, with 20 bases separating them. The CDR3 sequence is 16 residues long. CDR3 protein: CASSQTQGSGRAEQFF. DNA for the CDR3: TGTGCCAGCAGCCAAACCCAGGGCTCAGGGCGAGCTGAGCAGTTCTTC.